Listed here is a single TCR beta chain. Its antigen has not been determined. No base quality information exists; no much larger clone differs at one position. The sample comes from a study of T cell repertoires in cytomegalovirus infection (dated by TCRdb to the late 2010s). Looking at the study overall: Recently identified HLA-C-restricted CMV epitopes, whose presentation resists viral immunomodulation, were targeted by peptide stimulations together with well-studied HLA-B-restricted epitopes. Donor HLA type was relevant to the analysis, because carriage of CMV infection together with the matching HLA type was indicated by public TCR beta signatures. Paper-wide results and their limitations: The ex vivo response was dominated by HLA-C-restricted CMV-specific TCR beta clonotypes, which also provided the single most frequent clonotype in two of eight donors. Carriers of CMV infection plus the relevant HLA type were discriminated by the cumulative frequency of public TCR beta family members in the study cohort and in an independent approximately 400-donor cohort.

As encoded in the germline V gene (reference sequence), CDR1 is MNHEY while CDR2 is SMNVEV. Deletion took 3 bases off V and 4 bases off J, with a span of 9 bases between the germline ends. Reading from cysteine to phenylalanine, the CDR3 counts 13 amino acids. Kept here is only the CDR3 DNA, which spans 39 bases and is read in frame from base 1. Sequencing used an Illumina HiSeq 1500. TCRdb reworked the public reads: Q25 trimming with fastp, MiXCR clone assembly, productive beta chains retained. Rows are unified per CDR3 protein, each entry keeping the most common DNA and genes. The sample includes 900,000 to 950,000 distinct CDR3 sequences, with roughly a third observed a single time. The ten largest clones add up to 13% of the sample. Taken with the paper, the label for treatment or condition translates to: in vitro stimulation with specific CMV peptide epitopes to enrich CMV-specific T cells.

The chain was built from TRBV27 and TRBJ1-2; a tentative D call is TRBD1 (5 bases match). The source was cultured CD8+ T cells from PBMCs, collected from culture after CMV antigen stimulation. The sequence was obtained from a human donor in good health (CMV status not recorded). Some clones in this sample may be carry-over from other donors' samples. The DNA sequence follows: TGTGCCAGCAGTTTTGGGGCCACCTATGGCTACACCTTC. Translated, it gives CASSFGATYGYTF.